This passage covers 32 T cell receptor beta chains from one sample sequenced in a study of memory CD8 T cells in hepatitis C reinfection. Produced via immunoSEQ multiplex PCR; TCRdb's table is partial and in-frame only. The sample lists some 40,000 clones; roughly 90% were seen once. As for time point: peak reinfection, 3 to 8 weeks after reinfection detection. Sorted cells were sequenced directly ex vivo without any in vitro expansion. Sequencing was performed on naive CD8+ T cells sorted from blood. The receptors shown here come from a man in his late teens or twenties with hepatitis C virus infection.

The rearrangement joins TRBV2 to TRBJ2-7, with TRBD2 as a possible D gene (6 bases). Looked up from germline, CDR1 is SNHLY and CDR2 is FYNNEI. The germline V and J ends were trimmed by 6 bases and 2 bases, with 11 bases remaining between them. CDR3 length: 13 amino acids. The chain's CDR3 is CASRERATYEQYF. CDR3 DNA sequence: TGTGCCAGCAGGGAGCGGGCCACCTACGAGCAGTACTTC.

The V gene is TRBV5-4, the J gene TRBJ2-5, with D unresolved. The V gene lost 1 base and the J gene lost 4 bases, with 11 bases spanning the gap. This CDR3 has 14 residues. From germline, CDR1 is SGHNT and CDR2 YYREEE (reference sequence). CDR3 protein: CASSLISMPETQYF. In DNA, the CDR3 is TGTGCCAGCAGCTTGATTAGTATGCCAGAGACCCAGTACTTC.

This chain links TRBV15 with TRBJ2-2; D is perhaps TRBD2 (5 bases). Germline V lookup: CDR1 LNHNV, CDR2 YYDKDF (reference sequence). The V end lost 0 bases, the J end lost 1 base, and 9 bases lay between the germline ends. This CDR3 is 16 amino acids long. CDR3 in amino acids: CATSRDIGKNTGELFF. For the CDR3, the DNA is TGTGCCACCAGCAGAGATATCGGGAAGAACACCGGGGAGCTGTTTTTT.

This chain connects TRBV11-2 to TRBJ2-5; tentatively, D is TRBD2 (5 bases). Looked up from germline, CDR1 is SGHAT and CDR2 is FQNNGV. V lost 2 bases and J 9 bases, leaving 10 bases between the germline ends. The CDR3 has 12 residues. The CDR3 bases are TGTGCCAGCAGCTTATACACCGGGGCCCAGTACTTC. It is translated as CASSLYTGAQYF.

The chain couples TRBV27 to TRBJ2-3, with 8 bases that match TRBD1. V lost 6 bases and J lost 4; bases outside the gene matches: 9. Germline CDR1 reads MNHEY; CDR2 reads SMNVEV (reference sequence). The CDR3 runs 15 residues. The CDR3: CASSHRTGIADTQYF. Here the CDR3 DNA reads TGTGCCAGCAGCCATAGGACAGGGATCGCAGATACGCAGTATTTT.

The chain is built from TRBV19 and TRBJ2-1; TRBD2 might be the D (6 bases). V gave up 6 bases and J gave up 0 bases, with 12 bases separating them. The germline V gene has CDR1 LNHDA and CDR2 SQIVND (reference sequence). The CDR3 has 15 amino acids. The CDR3 is CASRPSASSYNEQFF. For the CDR3, the DNA is TGTGCCAGTAGACCTAGCGCGAGCTCCTACAATGAGCAGTTCTTC. Using reference TRBV19 and TRBJ2-1 for the parts outside the CDR3, the full variable domain is DGGITQSPKYLFRKEGQNVTLSCEQNLNHDAMYWYRQDPGQGLRLIYYSQIVNDFQKGDIAEGYSVSREKKESFPLTVTSAQKNPTAFYLCASRPSASSYNEQFFGPGTRLTVL.

The gene calls are TRBV7-2 and TRBJ2-1, with 7 nucleotides matching TRBD1. The junction had 3 bases not matched to a gene; V was cut back by 1 base and J by 3 bases. The CDR3 is 15 amino acids. Germline loops: CDR1 SGHTA, CDR2 FQGNSA. CDR3 nucleotides: TGTGCCAGCAGCTTAGGGGACAGAGTCTACAATGAGCAGTTCTTC. It translates to CASSLGDRVYNEQFF.

The V and J genes are TRBV6-4 and TRBJ2-3, with 15 nucleotides matching TRBD2. Trimming removed 4 bases from V and 5 bases from J; junction bases left unmatched: 4. Looked up from germline, CDR1 is MRHNA and CDR2 is SNTAGT. The CDR3 extends over 16 amino acids. The CDR3 DNA reads TGTGCCAGCAGTGCTTCGGGACTAGCGGGGGGAGATACGCAGTATTTT. This gives the protein CASSASGLAGGDTQYF.

The chain uses TRBV19 and TRBJ2-1; D may be TRBD1 (7 bases). The CDR3 has 15 residues. Germline-derived CDR1 and CDR2 are LNHDA and SQIVND (reference sequence). V was cut by 1 base and J by 4 bases, with 11 bases left in between. This CDR3 is CASSIAQGGYNEQFF. The CDR3 DNA follows: TGTGCCAGTAGTATAGCGCAGGGGGGATACAATGAGCAGTTCTTC.

This sequence joins TRBV5-5 and TRBJ2-2; D is perhaps TRBD2 (6 bases). Germline values: CDR1 SGHKS, CDR2 YYEKEE (reference sequence). This CDR3 has 18 residues. The V end lost 3 bases, the J end lost 7 bases, and 25 bases lay between the germline ends. CDR3 sequence: CASSWQEVARLGGGELFF. CDR3 sequence (DNA): TGTGCCAGCAGCTGGCAAGAGGTGGCCCGACTAGGAGGCGGGGAGCTGTTTTTT. Filled out from reference TRBV5-5 and TRBJ2-2, the complete variable domain reads DAGVTQSPTHLIKTRGQQVTLRCSPISGHKSVSWYQQVLGQGPQFIFQYYEKEERGRGNFPDRFSARQFPNYSSELNVNALLLGDSALYLCASSWQEVARLGGGELFFGEGSRLTVL.

This clone has more than one count but fewer than ten. This sequence joins TRBV2 and TRBJ2-7; D perhaps matches TRBD2 (6 bases). In germline, CDR1 is SNHLY, CDR2 FYNNEI. V gave up 4 bases and J gave up 2 bases, with 9 bases separating them. CDR3 length: 13 amino acids. DNA for the CDR3: TGTGCCAGCAGTGTTGGCGGGGCCTACGAGCAGTACGTC. Residues: CASSVGGAYEQYV.

This chain uses TRBV6-5 with TRBJ1-4; tentative D call: TRBD1 (6 bases). V was cut by 5 bases and J by 8 bases, with 18 bases left in between. CDR3 length: 15 residues. CDR1 is MNHEY and CDR2 is SVGAGI in the germline V gene. CDR3 sequence (DNA): TGTGCCAGCAGTAAACTCGGGACATCGGGCGAAAAACTGTTTTTT. This encodes CASSKLGTSGEKLFF.

The rearrangement links TRBV30 to TRBJ2-1; no definite D call. Germline values: CDR1 GTSNPN, CDR2 SVGIG (reference sequence). The CDR3 length is 12 residues. V was pared by 2 bases and J by 5 bases, with 7 bases between. The CDR3 DNA reads as TGTGCCTGGAGTACCACGGACAATGAGCAGTTCTTC. This translates into CAWSTTDNEQFF.

The gene calls are TRBV27 and TRBJ2-1; perhaps TRBD2 as D (5 bases). CDR1 and CDR2 from the germline V gene are MNHEY and SMNVEV (reference sequence). The V gene lost 2 bases and the J gene lost 0 bases, with 17 bases spanning the gap. The CDR3 is made up of 18 amino acids. The CDR3 here is CASSLAGGMTLSYNEQFF. CDR3 bases: TGTGCCAGCAGTTTAGCGGGCGGAATGACGCTCTCCTACAATGAGCAGTTCTTC.

This rearrangement joins TRBV9 to TRBJ2-3, with 8 bases aligning to TRBD1. Germline values: CDR1 SGDLS, CDR2 YYNGEE. The trim removed 3 bases at V and 6 bases at J, leaving 6 bases unmatched. The CDR3 consists of 14 residues. The CDR3 bases are TGTGCCAGCAGCGATGGGACAGGAGGGGATACGCAGTATTTT. It yields the protein CASSDGTGGDTQYF.

V gene TRBV28 combines with J gene TRBJ2-7, with a weak D call TRBD1 (6 bases). Germline CDR1 and CDR2: MDHEN and SYDVKM. CDR3 length equals 14 residues. V was cut by 3 bases and J by 5 bases, with 14 bases left in between. The CDR3 bases are TGTGCCAGCAGTTTGACAGGAGCCGTGGACGAGCAGTACTTC. Its protein is CASSLTGAVDEQYF.

The rearrangement joins TRBV7-9 to TRBJ1-2; TRBD1 agrees at 7 bases. This CDR3 region has 17 residues. Germline V CDR1 and CDR2: SEHNR, FQNEAQ (reference sequence). V shed 1 base and J 3 bases; nucleotides not matched to a gene: 11. CDR3 in DNA: TGTGCCAGCAGCTTAGAAGGGGCTCAGGGGGTACACTATGGCTACACCTTC. Amino acid sequence: CASSLEGAQGVHYGYTF.

The rearrangement links TRBV19 to TRBJ2-3, with a tentative D call TRBD2 (5 bases). Deletions cut 6 bases from V and 5 bases from J, with 18 bases between. The CDR3 consists of 15 residues. Germline assignment: CDR1 LNHDA and CDR2 SQIVND (reference sequence). The CDR3 DNA reads TGTGCCAGTAGCCCCTATCAACTAGGGATAGATACGCAGTATTTT. This codes for CASSPYQLGIDTQYF.

This clone was counted once. At one boundary the junction diverges from the germline segment, which might be a read error. In DNA form, the CDR3 reads TGTGCCAGTAGTATCCCGGCTAGCAGAGATACGCAGTATTTT. It codes for CASSIPASRDTQYF. V gene TRBV19 combines with J gene TRBJ2-3, with D perhaps TRBD2 (5 bases). This CDR3 has 14 residues. Germline values: CDR1 LNHDA, CDR2 SQIVND (reference sequence).

The chain links TRBV7-9 to TRBJ2-7, with D maybe TRBD2 (5 bases). With 5 bases removed from V and 4 bases from J, the gap between germline ends came to 12 bases. CDR1 and CDR2 (germline): SEHNR, FQNEAQ (reference sequence). This CDR3 region has 13 residues. CDR3 nucleotides: TGTGCCAGCAGCCACTTCCCGGGATACGAGCAGTACGTC. Its translation is CASSHFPGYEQYV.

This chain uses TRBV7-9 with TRBJ1-2; D is possibly TRBD1 (6 bases). This CDR3 spans 14 amino acids. In germline, CDR1 is SEHNR, CDR2 FQNEAQ (reference sequence). Trimming left V 1 base short and J 6 bases short, with 12 bases between. CDR3 sequence: CASSLGQEYNGYTF. In nucleotides, the CDR3 is TGTGCCAGCAGCTTAGGACAGGAGTATAATGGCTACACCTTC.

This clone was counted a single time. The chain carries TRBV11-2 and TRBJ2-3; the D is unclear. The V gene's germline CDR1 is SGHAT and CDR2 FQNNGV. The CDR3 has 14 amino acids. V lost 1 base and J 2 bases, leaving 7 bases between the germline ends. Here the CDR3 DNA reads TGTGCCAGCAGCTTAGTTGTCTCCACAGATACGCAGTATTTT. Encoded protein: CASSLVVSTDTQYF. The entire variable domain, with the rest obtained from reference TRBV11-2 and TRBJ2-3, is as follows: EAGVAQSPRYKIIEKRQSVAFWCNPISGHATLYWYQQILGQGPKLLIQFQNNGVVDDSQLPKDRFSAERLKGVDSTLKIQPAKLEDSAVYLCASSLVVSTDTQYFGPGTRLTVL.

This rearrangement joins TRBV6-5 to TRBJ1-4; weak D call: TRBD1 (5 bases). The CDR3 is 13 residues long. Trimming stripped 7 bases from V and 5 bases from J, with 11 bases between. Germline V lookup: CDR1 MNHEY, CDR2 SVGAGI. CDR3 sequence reads: CASNARENEKLFF. CDR3 in DNA: TGTGCCAGCAATGCCAGGGAAAATGAAAAACTGTTTTTT.

The rearrangement uses TRBV10-1 and TRBJ2-2; TRBD1 agrees at 7 bases. The CDR3 totals 18 residues. Germline-derived CDR1 and CDR2 are WNHNN and SYGVQD (reference sequence). The V and J ends lost 2 bases and 0 bases, in that order; junction bases with no gene match: 9. CDR3 DNA sequence: TGCGCCAGCAGTGAGGACAGGGTCACGCGACCGAACACCGGGGAGCTGTTTTTT. It specifies CASSEDRVTRPNTGELFF.

This chain joins TRBV5-4 and TRBJ2-2; 7 bases are shared with TRBD1. Germline CDR1 reads SGHNT; CDR2 reads YYREEE (reference sequence). V shed 4 bases, J shed 5 bases, and the junction held 8 bases outside the gene matches. The CDR3 is made up of 15 amino acids. The CDR3: CASSRDRDSTGELFF. CDR3 sequence (DNA): TGTGCCAGCAGCCGAGACAGGGATTCGACCGGGGAGCTGTTTTTT. The full variable domain, in which reference TRBV5-4 and TRBJ2-2 provide the parts outside the CDR3, is ETGVTQSPTHLIKTRGQQVTLRCSSQSGHNTVSWYQQALGQGPQFIFQYYREEENGRGNFPPRFSGLQFPNYSSELNVNALELDDSALYLCASSRDRDSTGELFFGEGSRLTVL.

This chain uses TRBV6-5 with TRBJ2-7; possible D gene TRBD1, 6 bases. Germline CDR1 is MNHEY and CDR2 is SVGAGI. Trimming removed 2 bases at V and 6 bases at J, with 20 bases between. The CDR3 sequence is 16 residues long. The CDR3: CASSYRTQGPLTEQYF. CDR3 DNA: TGTGCCAGCAGTTACAGGACCCAGGGGCCCCTGACCGAGCAGTACTTC.

The chain couples TRBV5-5 to TRBJ2-7; weak D call: TRBD1 (7 bases). V shed 2 bases and J shed 4 bases, with 16 bases lying between them. CDR1 is SGHKS, CDR2 YYEKEE, per germline (reference sequence). CDR3 size: 15 residues. CDR3 in amino acids: CASSFGGGFVYEQYV. CDR3 sequence (DNA): TGTGCCAGCAGCTTCGGAGGGGGCTTCGTTTACGAGCAGTACGTC.

The chain recombines TRBV4-1 with TRBJ2-4; D perhaps matches TRBD2 (6 bases). The CDR3 sequence is 14 residues long. Trimming left V 0 bases short and J 9 bases short, with 12 bases between. CDR1 and CDR2 from the germline V gene are MGHRA and YSYEKL. For the CDR3, the DNA is TGCGCCAGCAGCCAAGAACGGGGGTACGGCATTCAGTACTTC. Its protein product is CASSQERGYGIQYF.

CDR3: CASSLEGQNEQFF. CDR3 DNA sequence: TGCGCCAGCAGCTTGGAGGGACAGAATGAGCAGTTCTTC. The chain is built from TRBV5-1 and TRBJ2-1; 7 bases line up with TRBD1. Germline V lookup: CDR1 SGHRS, CDR2 YFSETQ. V was pared by 0 bases and J by 7 bases, with 1 base of the junction left unmatched. The CDR3 covers 13 residues.

The chain joins TRBV11-2 to TRBJ2-7, with D possibly being TRBD1 (6 bases). The CDR3 extends over 13 amino acids. Germline V lookup: CDR1 SGHAT, CDR2 FQNNGV. V lost 1 base to trimming and J lost 2 bases, with 6 bases between them. The CDR3 reads CASSLGTAYEQYF. In nucleotides, the CDR3 is TGTGCCAGCAGCTTAGGGACAGCCTACGAGCAGTACTTC.

The chain joins TRBV6-4 to TRBJ2-5; TRBD1 is a possible D gene (5 bases). The CDR3 contains 14 residues. Per the germline V gene, CDR1 is MRHNA and CDR2 is SNTAGT. Trimming took 2 bases from V and 4 from J, leaving 11 bases between them. The CDR3 region has the DNA TGTGCCAGCAGTGACGGGGCTAGTTCAGAGACCCAGTACTTC. Its translation is CASSDGASSETQYF.

In its sample, this clone was seen a few times. The chain employs TRBV10-2 and TRBJ2-2, with a tentative D call TRBD1 (7 bases). CDR1 WSHSY and CDR2 SAAADI come from the germline V gene. With 7 bases removed from V and 3 bases from J, the gap between germline ends came to 12 bases. This CDR3 is built from 14 residues. The CDR3 sequence: CASNSRGDTGELFF. As DNA, the CDR3 is TGCGCCAGCAATAGCAGGGGGGACACCGGGGAGCTGTTTTTT.